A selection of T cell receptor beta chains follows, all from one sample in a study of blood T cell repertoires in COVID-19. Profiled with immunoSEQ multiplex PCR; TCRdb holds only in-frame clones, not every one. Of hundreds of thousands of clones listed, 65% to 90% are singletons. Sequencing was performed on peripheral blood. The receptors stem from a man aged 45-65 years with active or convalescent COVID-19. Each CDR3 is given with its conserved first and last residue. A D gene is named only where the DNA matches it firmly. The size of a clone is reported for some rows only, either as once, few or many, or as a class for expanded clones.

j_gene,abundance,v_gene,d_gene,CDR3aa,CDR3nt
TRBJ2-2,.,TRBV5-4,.,CASSPDFLTGELFF,TGTGCCAGCAGCCCGGACTTCTTAACCGGGGAGCTGTTTTTT
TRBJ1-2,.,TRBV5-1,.,CASSLSGAGNGYGYTF,TGCGCCAGCAGCCTCAGCGGGGCAGGGAATGGCTATGGCTACACCTTC
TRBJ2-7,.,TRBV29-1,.,CSAGGADSYEQYF,TGCAGCGCCGGAGGGGCTGATTCCTACGAGCAGTACTTC
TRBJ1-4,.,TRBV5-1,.,CASSPIGGDATNEKLFF,TGCGCCAGCAGCCCAATTGGGGGCGACGCAACTAATGAAAAACTGTTTTTT
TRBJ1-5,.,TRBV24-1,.,CATSSSGFGGNQPQHF,TGTGCCACCAGTTCATCCGGCTTCGGGGGCAATCAGCCCCAGCATTTT
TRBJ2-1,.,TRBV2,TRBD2,CARGRGDNEQFF,TGTGCCAGGGGGAGGGGCGACAATGAGCAGTTCTTC
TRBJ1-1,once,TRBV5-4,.,CASSLDSLNTEAFF,TGTGCCAGCAGCTTAGACAGCTTGAACACTGAAGCTTTCTTT
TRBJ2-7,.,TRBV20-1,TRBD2,CSASKTSGRGEQYF,TGCAGTGCTAGTAAAACTAGCGGGAGAGGCGAGCAGTACTTC
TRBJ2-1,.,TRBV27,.,CASSDDLSSYNEQFF,TGTGCCAGCTCCGATGACTTGAGCTCCTACAATGAGCAGTTCTTC
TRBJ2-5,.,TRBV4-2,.,CASSQNAGPFEETQYF,TGTGCCAGCAGCCAAAACGCGGGACCCTTTGAAGAGACCCAGTACTTC
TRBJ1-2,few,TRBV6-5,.,CASSPALTGSYGYTF,TGTGCCAGCAGCCCAGCCCTGACGGGGTCCTATGGCTACACCTTC
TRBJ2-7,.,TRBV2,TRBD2,CASTGWREFDEQYF,TGTGCCAGCACAGGGTGGCGGGAGTTCGACGAGCAGTACTTC
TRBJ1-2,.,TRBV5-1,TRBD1,CASSRGPGTAIYGYTF,TGCGCCAGCAGCCGGGGTCCCGGGACAGCAATATATGGCTACACCTTC
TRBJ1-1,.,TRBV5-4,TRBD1,CASSSRDRGATEAFF,TGTGCCAGCAGCTCGAGGGACAGGGGTGCCACTGAAGCTTTCTTT
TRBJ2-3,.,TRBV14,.,CASSLWTDSTDTQYF,TGTGCCAGCAGCCTCTGGACAGACAGCACAGATACGCAGTATTTT
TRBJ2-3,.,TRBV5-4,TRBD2,CASSLGAGGTTDTQYF,TGTGCCAGCAGCTTGGGAGCGGGAGGGACCACAGATACGCAGTATTTT
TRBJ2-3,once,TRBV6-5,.,CASSYGTRTDTQYF,TGTGCCAGCAGTTACGGGACTCGCACAGATACGCAGTATTTT
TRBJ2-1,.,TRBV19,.,CASSLRRDLKEEQFF,TGTGCCAGTAGTTTAAGACGGGATCTTAAGGAAGAGCAGTTCTTC
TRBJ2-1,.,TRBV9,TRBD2,CASSARWEGRMNEQFF,TGTGCCAGCAGTGCTCGTTGGGAGGGCCGGATGAATGAGCAGTTCTTC
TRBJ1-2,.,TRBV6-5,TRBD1,CASSSSGQGRNTF,TGTGCCAGCAGTTCTTCCGGACAGGGGCGAAACACCTTC
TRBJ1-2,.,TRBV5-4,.,CASNPGGAGTNYGYTF,TGTGCCAGCAACCCTGGAGGGGCAGGCACTAACTATGGCTACACCTTC
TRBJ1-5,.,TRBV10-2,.,CASAATIGNQPQHF,TGCGCCAGCGCCGCGACAATTGGCAATCAGCCCCAGCATTTT
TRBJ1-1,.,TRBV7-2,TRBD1,CASSITGVPTEAFF,TGTGCCAGCAGCATAACAGGGGTCCCCACTGAAGCTTTCTTT
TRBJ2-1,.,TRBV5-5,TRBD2,CASSPQTSGFYNEQFF,TGTGCCAGCAGCCCCCAGACTAGCGGTTTTTACAATGAGCAGTTCTTC
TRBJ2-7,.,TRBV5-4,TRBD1,CASRTGTASYEQYF,TGTGCCAGCAGAACCGGGACAGCGTCCTACGAGCAGTACTTC
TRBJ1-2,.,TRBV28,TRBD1,CASSLPRGSPRSGYTF,TGTGCCAGCAGTTTACCCAGGGGGTCCCCGAGGTCTGGCTACACCTTC
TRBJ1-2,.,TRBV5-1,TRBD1,CASSSSTGANYGYTF,TGCGCCAGCAGCTCGAGTACAGGGGCGAACTATGGCTACACCTTC
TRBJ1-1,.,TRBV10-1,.,CASSESQQGITEAFF,TGCGCCAGCAGTGAGTCGCAACAGGGAATCACTGAAGCTTTCTTT
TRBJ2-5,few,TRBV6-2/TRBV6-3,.,CASSRQPQETQYF,TGTGCCAGCAGTAGACAGCCCCAAGAGACCCAGTACTTC